The rows below give T cell receptor beta chains drawn from one sample of a study of blood T cell repertoires in COVID-19. Profiled with immunoSEQ multiplex PCR; TCRdb holds only in-frame clones, not every one. The table lists around 300,000 clones, approximately 86% of them singletons. The sequenced sample was PBMCs or T cells enriched from blood (not recorded which). These receptors originate from a woman aged 18-29 years who had recovered from COVID-19. The CDR3 runs from the conserved cysteine through the conserved F or W. The D gene is left open where the match is weak. The size entry is marked missing in some rows and otherwise reads once, few, many or a size class.

j_call clone_size v_call d_call cdr3_aa cdr3_nt
TRBJ2-2 NA TRBV7-9 NA CASSLGGLAAYTGELFF TGTGCCAGCAGCTTAGGGGGCCTGGCAGCATATACCGGGGAGCTGTTTTTT
TRBJ2-7 NA TRBV5-5 NA CASSSSYYEQYF TGTGCCAGCAGCTCTTCTTACTACGAGCAGTACTTC
TRBJ1-3 NA TRBV3-1/TRBV3-2 TRBD1 CASGPGTGGPMGNTIYF TGTGCCAGCGGGCCCGGGACAGGGGGTCCCATGGGAAACACCATATATTTT
TRBJ2-7 NA TRBV3-1/TRBV3-2 NA CASGREQIYEQYF TGTGCCAGCGGACGGGAACAGATCTACGAGCAGTACTTC
TRBJ2-2 NA TRBV7-9 NA CASSLPSPRAGRTGELFF TGTGCCAGCAGCTTACCCTCTCCTAGGGCGGGGAGGACCGGGGAGCTGTTTTTT
TRBJ1-5 NA TRBV18 NA CASSPPQSERPQHF TGTGCCAGCTCACCACCACAGTCCGAGAGGCCCCAGCATTTT
TRBJ2-7 NA TRBV28 NA CASSLVLRDEQYF TGTGCCAGCAGTTTGGTTCTGAGGGACGAGCAGTACTTC
TRBJ2-3 NA TRBV12-3/TRBV12-4 NA CASSLTDTQYF TGTGCCAGCAGTCTCACAGATACGCAGTATTTT
TRBJ2-5 NA TRBV9 NA CASSGQIFGETQYF TGTGCCAGCAGCGGTCAAATTTTCGGGGAGACCCAGTACTTC
TRBJ2-7 once TRBV4-3 TRBD1 CASSQVVTGGLWVQYF TGCGCCAGCAGCCAAGTGGTGACAGGGGGTTTGTGGGTGCAGTACTTC
TRBJ1-1 NA TRBV28 NA CASSFDRSSTEAFF TGTGCCAGCAGTTTCGACAGGTCGTCCACTGAAGCTTTCTTT
TRBJ2-7 NA TRBV19 TRBD2 CASSASSGSVHEQYF TGTGCCAGTAGTGCCTCTAGCGGGAGTGTCCACGAGCAGTACTTC
TRBJ2-2 NA TRBV19 NA CASRIQGAGELFF TGTGCCAGTAGAATACAGGGTGCCGGGGAGCTGTTTTTT
TRBJ2-5 NA TRBV6-6 TRBD1 CASTPSRTGGETQYF TGTGCCAGCACTCCCTCCCGGACAGGGGGCGAGACCCAGTACTTC
TRBJ1-3 once TRBV7-2 NA CASSLGPEKAGNTIYF TGTGCCAGCAGCTTAGGCCCAGAAAAAGCTGGAAACACCATATATTTT
TRBJ2-1 NA TRBV15 NA CATSRESGSSYNEQFF TGTGCCACCAGCAGAGAGAGCGGAAGCTCCTACAATGAGCAGTTCTTC
TRBJ2-1 NA TRBV11-2 TRBD2 CASSYSAGGVYNEQFF TGTGCCAGCAGCTATAGCGCGGGAGGTGTATACAATGAGCAGTTCTTC
TRBJ2-4 NA TRBV28 NA CASSLGQDLNIQYF TGTGCCAGCAGTTTAGGACAAGATCTGAACATTCAGTACTTC
TRBJ1-1 once TRBV11-3 NA CASSLRSGTNPEAFF TGTGCCAGCAGCTTACGATCCGGGACAAACCCTGAAGCTTTCTTT
TRBJ2-1 NA TRBV15 TRBD1 CATKPGQVLGNEQFF TGTGCCACCAAACCGGGACAGGTTTTGGGCAATGAGCAGTTCTTC
TRBJ1-6 once TRBV27 TRBD1 CASSFGQGWAYNSPLHF TGTGCCAGCAGCTTCGGACAGGGGTGGGCCTATAATTCACCCCTCCACTTT
TRBJ1-2 NA TRBV6-2/TRBV6-3 TRBD1 CASSLRQGIMFYGYTF TGTGCCAGCAGTCTTCGACAGGGCATTATGTTCTATGGCTACACCTTC
TRBJ2-3 once TRBV27 TRBD1 CAIGTVSTDTQYF TGTGCCATCGGGACAGTTAGCACAGATACGCAGTATTTT
TRBJ1-1 NA TRBV15 NA CATSIRVRSEAFF TGTGCCACCAGCATTCGGGTACGGTCTGAAGCTTTCTTT
TRBJ2-3 NA TRBV3-1/TRBV3-2 NA CASSQGSAQDTQYF TGTGCCAGCAGCCAAGGGAGTGCACAAGATACGCAGTATTTT
TRBJ1-3 NA TRBV29-1 TRBD1 CSVGTRDRIPNTIYF TGCAGCGTTGGGACGCGGGACAGGATTCCGAACACCATATATTTT
TRBJ1-2 NA TRBV18 TRBD1 CASSPRDREDFYGYTF TGTGCCAGCTCACCCCGAGACAGGGAAGACTTCTATGGCTACACCTTC
TRBJ1-1 NA TRBV7-2 TRBD1 CASSVRQGGNTEAFF TGTGCCAGCAGCGTTCGACAGGGAGGAAACACTGAAGCTTTCTTT
TRBJ2-5 NA TRBV13 TRBD2 CASSPGTSGSPGETQYF TGTGCCAGCAGCCCAGGGACTAGCGGGAGCCCTGGTGAGACCCAGTACTTC
TRBJ1-6 NA TRBV5-1 TRBD1 CATRDSDNSPLHF TGCGCCACCCGGGACAGCGATAATTCACCCCTCCACTTT
TRBJ2-7 few TRBV7-9 NA CASSFFPPSVSFYYEQYF TGTGCCAGCAGCTTCTTCCCTCCGTCCGTCTCCTTTTACTACGAGCAGTACTTC
TRBJ2-7 NA TRBV11-2 NA CASSLPSGSLVEQYF TGTGCCAGCAGCTTACCGTCGGGGAGCCTGGTCGAGCAGTACTTC
TRBJ2-3 NA TRBV28 TRBD2 CASRRQYIGLAGVPDTDTQYF TGTGCCAGCAGAAGACAGTACATTGGCCTAGCGGGAGTGCCGGACACAGATACGCAGTATTTT
TRBJ1-1 NA TRBV7-3 NA CASSLMRVNTEAFF TGTGCCAGCAGCTTAATGCGTGTGAACACTGAAGCTTTCTTT
TRBJ1-6 NA TRBV27 NA CASSMGLGFMRNSPLHF TGTGCCAGCAGTATGGGACTCGGCTTCATGAGAAATTCACCCCTCCACTTT
TRBJ2-3 NA TRBV11-2 TRBD2 CASSFGLAGGGDTQYF TGTGCCAGCAGCTTCGGACTAGCGGGGGGGGGAGATACGCAGTATTTT
TRBJ2-5 NA TRBV18 NA CASSPGKPSLETQYF TGTGCCAGCTCTCCCGGGAAACCCAGTTTGGAGACCCAGTACTTC
TRBJ2-1 NA TRBV11-2 TRBD2 CASSPTTSGGDNEQFF TGTGCCAGCAGCCCGACGACTAGCGGAGGAGACAATGAGCAGTTCTTC
TRBJ2-1 NA TRBV7-9 TRBD1 CASSHLPGQEANEQFF TGTGCCAGCAGCCATCTCCCGGGACAGGAGGCCAATGAGCAGTTCTTC
TRBJ1-6 NA TRBV28 NA CASLQGNSPLHF TGTGCCAGTCTGCAGGGGAATTCACCCCTCCACTTT
TRBJ2-7 few TRBV5-1 NA CASSLGSTTIYEQYF TGCGCCAGCAGCTTGGGTAGCACCACGATCTACGAGCAGTACTTC
TRBJ2-1 NA TRBV7-2 NA CASSLMTQGLFDNEQFF TGTGCCAGCAGCTTAATGACACAGGGCTTGTTCGACAATGAGCAGTTCTTC
TRBJ1-1 many TRBV7-9 NA CASSPSWGDTEAFF TGTGCCAGCAGCCCCTCTTGGGGGGACACTGAAGCTTTCTTT
TRBJ2-1 few TRBV29-1 NA CSVESGVGNEQFF TGCAGCGTTGAATCGGGAGTGGGGAATGAGCAGTTCTTC
TRBJ2-7 NA TRBV3-1/TRBV3-2 NA CASGTNSYEQYF TGTGCCAGCGGGACAAATTCCTACGAGCAGTACTTC
TRBJ2-1 few TRBV6-2/TRBV6-3 TRBD2 CASIPQYSGGGIYEQFF TGTGCCAGCATCCCACAATATAGCGGGGGCGGTATCTATGAGCAGTTCTTC